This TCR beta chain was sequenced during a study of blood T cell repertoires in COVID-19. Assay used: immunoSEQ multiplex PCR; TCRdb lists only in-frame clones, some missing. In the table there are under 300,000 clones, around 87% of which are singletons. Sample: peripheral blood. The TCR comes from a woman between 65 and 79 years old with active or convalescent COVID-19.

In DNA, the CDR3 is TGTGCCAGCGGGGGGGCCGACAATGAGCAGTTCTTC. It codes for CASGGADNEQFF. The chain links TRBV24-1 to TRBJ2-1; 9 bases line up with TRBD2. J was trimmed by 5 bases and V by 11 bases; bases with no gene match: 3. Germline-derived CDR1 and CDR2 are KGHDR and SFDVKD. The CDR3 is 12 residues long.